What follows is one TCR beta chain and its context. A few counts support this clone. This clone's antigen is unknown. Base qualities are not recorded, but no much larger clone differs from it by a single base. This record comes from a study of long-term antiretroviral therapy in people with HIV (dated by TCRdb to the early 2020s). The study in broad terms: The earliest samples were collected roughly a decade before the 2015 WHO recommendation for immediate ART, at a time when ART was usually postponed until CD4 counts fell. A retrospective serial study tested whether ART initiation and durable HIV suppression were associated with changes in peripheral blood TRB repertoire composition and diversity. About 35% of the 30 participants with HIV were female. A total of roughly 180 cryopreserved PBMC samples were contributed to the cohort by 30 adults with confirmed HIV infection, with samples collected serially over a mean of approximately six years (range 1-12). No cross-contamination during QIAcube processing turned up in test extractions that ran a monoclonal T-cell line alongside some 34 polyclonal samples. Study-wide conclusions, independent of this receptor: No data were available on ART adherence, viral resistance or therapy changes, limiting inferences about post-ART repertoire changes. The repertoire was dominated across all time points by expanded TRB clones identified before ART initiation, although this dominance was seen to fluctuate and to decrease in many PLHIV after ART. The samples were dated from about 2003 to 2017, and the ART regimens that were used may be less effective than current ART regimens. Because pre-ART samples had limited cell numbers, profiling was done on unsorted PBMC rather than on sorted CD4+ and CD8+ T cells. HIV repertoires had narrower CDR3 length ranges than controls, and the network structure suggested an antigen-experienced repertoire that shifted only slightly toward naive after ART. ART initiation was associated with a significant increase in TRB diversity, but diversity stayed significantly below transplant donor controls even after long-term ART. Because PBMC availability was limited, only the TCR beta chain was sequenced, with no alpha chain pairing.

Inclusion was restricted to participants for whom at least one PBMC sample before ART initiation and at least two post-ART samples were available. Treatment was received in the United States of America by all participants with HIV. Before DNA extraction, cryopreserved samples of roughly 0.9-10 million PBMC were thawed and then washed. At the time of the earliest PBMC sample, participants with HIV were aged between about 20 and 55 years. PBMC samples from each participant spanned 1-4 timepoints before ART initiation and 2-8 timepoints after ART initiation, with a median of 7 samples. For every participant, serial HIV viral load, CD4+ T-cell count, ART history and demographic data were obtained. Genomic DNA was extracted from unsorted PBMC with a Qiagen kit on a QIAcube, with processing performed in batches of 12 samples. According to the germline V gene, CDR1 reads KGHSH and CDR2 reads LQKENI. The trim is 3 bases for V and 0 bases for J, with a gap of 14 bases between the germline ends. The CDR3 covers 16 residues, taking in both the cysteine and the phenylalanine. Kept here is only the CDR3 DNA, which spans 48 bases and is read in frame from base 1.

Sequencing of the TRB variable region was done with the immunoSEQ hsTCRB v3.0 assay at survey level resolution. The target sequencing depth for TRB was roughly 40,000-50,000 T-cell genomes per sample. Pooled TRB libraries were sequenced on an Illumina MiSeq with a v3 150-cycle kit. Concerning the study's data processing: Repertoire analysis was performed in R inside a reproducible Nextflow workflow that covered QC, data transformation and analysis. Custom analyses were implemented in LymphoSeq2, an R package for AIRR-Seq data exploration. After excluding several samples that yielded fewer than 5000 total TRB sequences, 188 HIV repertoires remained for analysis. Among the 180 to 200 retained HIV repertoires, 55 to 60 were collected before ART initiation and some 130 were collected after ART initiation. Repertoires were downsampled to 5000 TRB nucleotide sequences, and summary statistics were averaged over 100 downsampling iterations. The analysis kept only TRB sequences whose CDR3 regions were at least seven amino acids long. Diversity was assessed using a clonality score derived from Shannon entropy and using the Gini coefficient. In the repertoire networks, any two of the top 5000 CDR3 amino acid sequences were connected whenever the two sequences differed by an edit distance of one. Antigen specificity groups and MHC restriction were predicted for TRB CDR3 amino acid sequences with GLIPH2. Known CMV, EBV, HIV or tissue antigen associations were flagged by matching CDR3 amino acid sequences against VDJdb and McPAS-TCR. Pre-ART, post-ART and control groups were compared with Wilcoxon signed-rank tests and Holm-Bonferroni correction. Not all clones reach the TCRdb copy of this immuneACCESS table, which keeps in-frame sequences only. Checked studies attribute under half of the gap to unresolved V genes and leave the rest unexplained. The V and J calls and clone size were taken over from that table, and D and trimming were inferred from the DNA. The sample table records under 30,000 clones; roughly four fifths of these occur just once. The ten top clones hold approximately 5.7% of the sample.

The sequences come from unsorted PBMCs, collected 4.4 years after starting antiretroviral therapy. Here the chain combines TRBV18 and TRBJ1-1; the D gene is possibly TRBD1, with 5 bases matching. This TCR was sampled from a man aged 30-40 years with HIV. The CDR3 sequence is CASSPGTPGMNTEAFF. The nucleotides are TGTGCCAGCTCACCTGGGACTCCCGGCATGAACACTGAAGCTTTCTTT.